Listed below are T cell receptor beta chains from one sample, sequenced in a study of monozygotic twins with inflammatory bowel disease. TCRdb reanalyzed the 5' RACE reads and collapses them to one entry per CDR3 protein, without DNA. The table for this sample gives around 380,000 distinct CDR3 sequences. Source material: blood. Source of these receptors: a human donor with ulcerative colitis or Crohn's disease, or a healthy co-twin of an affected twin (not recorded which). Each CDR3 is given with its conserved first and last residue.

j_gene: TRBJ1-1
v_gene: TRBV20-1
CDR3aa: CSAGKRTGNTEAFF

j_gene: TRBJ1-4
v_gene: TRBV7-6
CDR3aa: CASSLPPGGALDEKLFF

j_gene: TRBJ1-6
v_gene: TRBV20-1
CDR3aa: CSAETDSYNSPLHF

j_gene: TRBJ1-3
v_gene: TRBV29-1
CDR3aa: CSVEEFRGNTIYF

j_gene: TRBJ2-1
v_gene: TRBV28
CDR3aa: CASSGANRPGYNEQFF

j_gene: TRBJ2-2
v_gene: TRBV7-9
CDR3aa: CASSPYTRDRTGELFF

j_gene: TRBJ1-2
v_gene: TRBV5-1
CDR3aa: CATLGLEGGCYTF

j_gene: TRBJ1-5
v_gene: TRBV7-9
CDR3aa: CASSLGTGERRQPQHF

j_gene: TRBJ2-2
v_gene: TRBV12-3/TRBV12-4
CDR3aa: CASSYAYRAQELFF

j_gene: TRBJ1-6
v_gene: TRBV20-1
CDR3aa: CSAPGQGPSPLHF

j_gene: TRBJ1-2
v_gene: TRBV11-2
CDR3aa: CASSLDPGTSGYTF

j_gene: TRBJ2-5
v_gene: TRBV10-3
CDR3aa: CASRTGEETQYF

j_gene: TRBJ2-2
v_gene: TRBV10-1
CDR3aa: CASSDRGAGELFF

j_gene: TRBJ2-2
v_gene: TRBV27
CDR3aa: CASAGSGTDHNTGELFF

j_gene: TRBJ2-2
v_gene: TRBV6-1
CDR3aa: CASRMGQGASTGELFF

j_gene: TRBJ2-7
v_gene: TRBV12-3/TRBV12-4
CDR3aa: CASSLENEQYF

j_gene: TRBJ2-5
v_gene: TRBV20-1
CDR3aa: CSAISGLASRTQYF

j_gene: TRBJ2-1
v_gene: TRBV6-2/TRBV6-3
CDR3aa: CASRRAADSSYNEQFF

j_gene: TRBJ1-1
v_gene: TRBV7-2
CDR3aa: CASSFLGGNTEAFF

j_gene: TRBJ2-7
v_gene: TRBV7-6
CDR3aa: CASSPQGLPYEQYF

j_gene: TRBJ2-1
v_gene: TRBV7-2
CDR3aa: CASSLGPITYNEQFF

j_gene: TRBJ2-7
v_gene: TRBV20-1
CDR3aa: CSAEDRGSYEQYF

j_gene: TRBJ2-7
v_gene: TRBV7-2
CDR3aa: CASSLYLGVYEQYF

j_gene: TRBJ2-1
v_gene: TRBV7-6
CDR3aa: CASSLGTSGSSDEQFF

j_gene: TRBJ1-5
v_gene: TRBV15
CDR3aa: CATSSSILQPQHF

j_gene: TRBJ2-2
v_gene: TRBV4-2
CDR3aa: CASSLAGGANTGELFF

j_gene: TRBJ1-1
v_gene: TRBV11-2
CDR3aa: CASSFIQNTEAFF

j_gene: TRBJ1-6
v_gene: TRBV5-6
CDR3aa: CASSFWDADNSPLHF

j_gene: TRBJ2-7
v_gene: TRBV6-1
CDR3aa: CASSRAFAGAIYEQYF

j_gene: TRBJ2-2
v_gene: TRBV30
CDR3aa: CAWSGSSGWNTGELFF

j_gene: TRBJ2-7
v_gene: TRBV7-6
CDR3aa: CASSSSGIEGHEQYF

j_gene: TRBJ2-1
v_gene: TRBV7-9
CDR3aa: CASSPPVGTRNNNEQFF

j_gene: TRBJ2-1
v_gene: TRBV7-2
CDR3aa: CASRGVAYNEQFF

j_gene: TRBJ1-5
v_gene: TRBV12-3/TRBV12-4
CDR3aa: CASRYSGNSNQPQHF

j_gene: TRBJ2-1
v_gene: TRBV7-2
CDR3aa: CASSPGPGRNEQFF

j_gene: TRBJ2-1
v_gene: TRBV6-1
CDR3aa: CASSETGVSSYNEQFF

j_gene: TRBJ2-1
v_gene: TRBV29-1
CDR3aa: CSVDKDMSYNEQFF

j_gene: TRBJ2-5
v_gene: TRBV5-1
CDR3aa: CASSHRGTQETQYF

j_gene: TRBJ2-1
v_gene: TRBV28
CDR3aa: CASSFRQFVHNEQFF

j_gene: TRBJ2-7
v_gene: TRBV6-2/TRBV6-3
CDR3aa: CASSPGTSGLRSSYEQYF

j_gene: TRBJ1-5
v_gene: TRBV20-1
CDR3aa: CSAISASWQPQHF

j_gene: TRBJ2-1
v_gene: TRBV30
CDR3aa: CAWSPWSSYNEQFF

j_gene: TRBJ1-2
v_gene: TRBV6-2/TRBV6-3
CDR3aa: CASSYSIAGGNGYTF

j_gene: TRBJ2-4
v_gene: TRBV27
CDR3aa: CASRSEGGLAKNIQYF

j_gene: TRBJ2-7
v_gene: TRBV20-1
CDR3aa: CSYQLAGGSYEQYF

j_gene: TRBJ2-5
v_gene: TRBV21-1
CDR3aa: CASSKAEGETQYF

j_gene: TRBJ2-5
v_gene: TRBV7-9
CDR3aa: CASSPRGRVETQYF

j_gene: TRBJ1-1
v_gene: TRBV28
CDR3aa: CASSLTTLNTEAFF

j_gene: TRBJ1-1
v_gene: TRBV5-6
CDR3aa: CASSLRQMNTEAFF

j_gene: TRBJ2-3
v_gene: TRBV5-1
CDR3aa: CASTLLAGGLTDTQYF

j_gene: TRBJ2-1
v_gene: TRBV6-2/TRBV6-3
CDR3aa: CASSIQGRNTYNEQFF

j_gene: TRBJ2-2
v_gene: TRBV24-1
CDR3aa: CATSGSSRALGGELFF

j_gene: TRBJ2-3
v_gene: TRBV5-1
CDR3aa: CASSLAARSSTDTQYF

j_gene: TRBJ1-1
v_gene: TRBV4-1
CDR3aa: CASSQIQGTEAFF